This paragraph covers one T cell receptor (beta chain) sequence. Sequencing used immunoSEQ multiplex PCR; TCRdb keeps in-frame clones, though not all of them. In the table there are about 200,000 clones, about four fifths of which are singletons. Trimming took 11 bases from V and 0 from J, leaving 20 bases between them. This CDR3 is built from 16 residues. From germline, CDR1 is SNHLY and CDR2 FYNNEI. These data belong to a study of cytotoxic CD8 clonotypes in ibrutinib-treated CLL. Across the whole study: Samples yielded averages of 255,043 productive templates and fewer than 95,000 productive rearrangements.

This sample comprised PBMCs, obtained after 12 months of ibrutinib treatment. This clonotype was obtained from a human donor with chronic lymphocytic leukemia. The J gene is TRBJ1-3, the V gene TRBV2; no firm D call. CDR3 nucleotide sequence: TGTGCCCACTCTGCAGAAGGTGCTTCCTCTGGAAACACCATATATTTT. Protein: CAHSAEGASSGNTIYF. Full variable domain (rest looked up from reference TRBV2 and TRBJ1-3): EPEVTQTPSHQVTQMGQEVILRCVPISNHLYFYWYRQILGQKVEFLVSFYNNEISEKSEIFDDQFSVERPDGSNFTLKIRSTKLEDSAMYFCAHSAEGASSGNTIYFGEGSWLTVV.